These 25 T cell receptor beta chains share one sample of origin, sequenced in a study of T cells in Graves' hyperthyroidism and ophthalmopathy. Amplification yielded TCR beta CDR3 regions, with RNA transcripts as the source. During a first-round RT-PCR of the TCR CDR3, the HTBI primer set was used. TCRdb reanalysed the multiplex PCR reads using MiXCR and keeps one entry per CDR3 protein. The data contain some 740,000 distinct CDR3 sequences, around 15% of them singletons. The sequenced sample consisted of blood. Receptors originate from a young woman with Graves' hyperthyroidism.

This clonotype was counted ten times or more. The CDR3 here is CASSLMKKEGGSYNEQFF. The CDR3 DNA is TGTGCCAGCAGTTTAATGAAGAAGGAGGGAGGATCCTACAATGAGCAGTTCTTC. V gene TRBV28 combines with J gene TRBJ2-1, with D perhaps matching TRBD2 (6 bases). This CDR3 is 18 amino acids long. V was clipped by 2 bases and J by 1 base, with 18 bases between them. Germline CDR1 reads MDHEN; CDR2 reads SYDVKM.

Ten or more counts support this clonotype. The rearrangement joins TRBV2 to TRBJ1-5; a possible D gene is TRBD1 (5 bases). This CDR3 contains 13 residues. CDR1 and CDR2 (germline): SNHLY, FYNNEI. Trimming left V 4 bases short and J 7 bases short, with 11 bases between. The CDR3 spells CASSGVGVQPQHF. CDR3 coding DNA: TGTGCCAGCAGTGGGGTAGGGGTGCAGCCCCAGCATTTT.

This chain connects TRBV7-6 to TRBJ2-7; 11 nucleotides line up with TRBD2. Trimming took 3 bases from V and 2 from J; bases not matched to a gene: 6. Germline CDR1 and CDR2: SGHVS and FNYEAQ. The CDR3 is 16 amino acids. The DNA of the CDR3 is TGTGCCAGCAGCTTCCTGACTAGCGGGACCCCCTACGAGCAGTACTTC. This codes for CASSFLTSGTPYEQYF.

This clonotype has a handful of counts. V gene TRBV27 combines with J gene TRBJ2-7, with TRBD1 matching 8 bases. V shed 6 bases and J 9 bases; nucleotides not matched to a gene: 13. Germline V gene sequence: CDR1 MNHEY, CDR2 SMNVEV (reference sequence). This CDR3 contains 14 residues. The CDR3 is CASSPGQGLRGQYF. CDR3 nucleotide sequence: TGTGCCAGCAGCCCCGGACAGGGCCTACGGGGGCAGTACTTC.

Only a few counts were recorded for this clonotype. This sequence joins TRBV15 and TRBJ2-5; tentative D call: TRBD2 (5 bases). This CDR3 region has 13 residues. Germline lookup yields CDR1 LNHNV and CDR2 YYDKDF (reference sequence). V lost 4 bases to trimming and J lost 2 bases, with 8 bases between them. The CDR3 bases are TGTGCCACCAGCAACCGGGAACAAGAGACCCAGTACTTC. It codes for CATSNREQETQYF. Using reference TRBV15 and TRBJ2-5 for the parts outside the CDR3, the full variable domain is DAMVIQNPRYQVTQFGKPVTLSCSQTLNHNVMYWYQQKSSQAPKLLFHYYDKDFNNEADTPDNFQSRRPNTSFCFLDIRSPGLGDTAMYLCATSNREQETQYFGPGTRLLVL.

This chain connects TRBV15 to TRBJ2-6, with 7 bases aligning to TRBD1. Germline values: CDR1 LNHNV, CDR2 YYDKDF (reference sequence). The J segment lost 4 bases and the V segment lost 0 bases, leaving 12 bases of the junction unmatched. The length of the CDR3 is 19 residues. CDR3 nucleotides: TGTGCCACCAGCAGAGATTCTGGACAGGATTATTCCGGGGCCAACGTCCTGACTTTC. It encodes CATSRDSGQDYSGANVLTF. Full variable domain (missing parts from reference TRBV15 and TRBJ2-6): DAMVIQNPRYQVTQFGKPVTLSCSQTLNHNVMYWYQQKSSQAPKLLFHYYDKDFNNEADTPDNFQSRRPNTSFCFLDIRSPGLGDTAMYLCATSRDSGQDYSGANVLTFGAGSRLTVL.

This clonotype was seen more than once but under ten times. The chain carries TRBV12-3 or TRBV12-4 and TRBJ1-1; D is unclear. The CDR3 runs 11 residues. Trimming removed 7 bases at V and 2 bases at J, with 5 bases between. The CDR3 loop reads CASIHNTEAFF. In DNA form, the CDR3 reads TGTGCCAGCATCCATAACACTGAAGCTTTCTTT.

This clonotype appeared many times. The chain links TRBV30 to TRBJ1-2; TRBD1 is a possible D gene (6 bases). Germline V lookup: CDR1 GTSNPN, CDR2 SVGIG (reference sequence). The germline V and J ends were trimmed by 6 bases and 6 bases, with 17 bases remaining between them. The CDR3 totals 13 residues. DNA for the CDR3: TGTGCCTGCCGGGGGGGCGCGAATGATGGCTACACCTTC. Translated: CACRGGANDGYTF.

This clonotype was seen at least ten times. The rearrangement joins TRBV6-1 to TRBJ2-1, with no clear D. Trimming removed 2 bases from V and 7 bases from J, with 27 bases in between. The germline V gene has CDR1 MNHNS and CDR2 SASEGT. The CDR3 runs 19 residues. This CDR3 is CASSEFESILGVVGNEQFF. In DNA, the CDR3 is TGTGCCAGCAGTGAATTTGAATCGATTTTGGGCGTGGTAGGGAATGAGCAGTTCTTC.

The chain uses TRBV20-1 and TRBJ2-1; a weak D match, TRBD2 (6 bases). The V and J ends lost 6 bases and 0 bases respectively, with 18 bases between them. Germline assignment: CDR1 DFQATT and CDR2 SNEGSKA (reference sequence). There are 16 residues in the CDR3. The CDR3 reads CSAEPPAGSSYNEQFF. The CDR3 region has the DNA TGCAGTGCCGAGCCTCCGGCCGGGAGCTCCTACAATGAGCAGTTCTTC.

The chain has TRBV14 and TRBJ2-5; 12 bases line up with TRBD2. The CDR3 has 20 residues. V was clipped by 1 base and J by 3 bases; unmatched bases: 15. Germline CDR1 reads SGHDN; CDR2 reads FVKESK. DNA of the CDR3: TGTGCCAGCAGCCAAGTTCGACTAGCGGGGGCCAGATTTCTCGAAGAGACCCAGTACTTC. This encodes CASSQVRLAGARFLEETQYF.

For the CDR3, the DNA is TGTGCCAGCAGCTTGTACGGCAGGGGCCATTCAACTAATGAAAAACTGTTTTTT. Its translation: CASSLYGRGHSTNEKLFF. The chain couples TRBV5-6 to TRBJ1-4; tentative D call: TRBD1 (6 bases). V lost 1 base and J 0 bases, leaving 16 bases between the germline ends. Germline V lookup: CDR1 SGHDT, CDR2 YYEEEE. This CDR3 spans 18 amino acids.

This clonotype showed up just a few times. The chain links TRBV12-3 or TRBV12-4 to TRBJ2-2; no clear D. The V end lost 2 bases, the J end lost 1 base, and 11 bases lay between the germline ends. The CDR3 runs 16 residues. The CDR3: CASSLRWGLNTGELFF. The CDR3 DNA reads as TGTGCCAGCAGTTTAAGATGGGGATTGAACACCGGGGAGCTGTTTTTT.

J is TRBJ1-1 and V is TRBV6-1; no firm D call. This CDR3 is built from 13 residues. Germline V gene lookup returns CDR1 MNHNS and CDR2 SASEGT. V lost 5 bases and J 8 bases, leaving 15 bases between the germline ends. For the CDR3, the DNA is TGTGCCAGCAGTCCTAACGGTCGGGGAGAAGCTTTCTTT. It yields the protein CASSPNGRGEAFF.

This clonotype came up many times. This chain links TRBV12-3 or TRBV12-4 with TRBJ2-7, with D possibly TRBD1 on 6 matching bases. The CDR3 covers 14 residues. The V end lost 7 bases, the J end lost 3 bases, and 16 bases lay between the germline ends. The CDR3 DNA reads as TGTGCCAGCACCGCGCCGGGACAACACTACGAGCAGTACTTC. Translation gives CASTAPGQHYEQYF.

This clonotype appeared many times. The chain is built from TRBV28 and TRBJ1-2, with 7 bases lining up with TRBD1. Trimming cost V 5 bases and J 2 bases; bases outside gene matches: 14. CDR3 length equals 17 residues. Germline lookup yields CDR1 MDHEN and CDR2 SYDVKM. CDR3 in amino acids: CASSPGDSRMYNYGYTF. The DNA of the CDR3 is TGTGCCAGCAGTCCCGGGGACAGCCGAATGTACAACTATGGCTACACCTTC.

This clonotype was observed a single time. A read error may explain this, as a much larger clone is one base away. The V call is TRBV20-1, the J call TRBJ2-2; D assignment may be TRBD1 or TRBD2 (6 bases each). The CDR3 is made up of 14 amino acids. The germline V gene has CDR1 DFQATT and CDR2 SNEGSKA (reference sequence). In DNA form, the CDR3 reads TGCAGTGCTAAGTGGGGGGCTAGCACCGGGGAGCTGTCTTTT. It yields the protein CSAKWGASTGELSF.

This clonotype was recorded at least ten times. The CDR3 protein is CAWSDRLWTEAFF. CDR3 bases: TGTGCCTGGAGTGACAGGTTGTGGACTGAAGCTTTCTTT. J is TRBJ1-1 and V is TRBV30, with D perhaps TRBD1 (5 bases). The CDR3 is 13 amino acids. Trimming left V 1 base short and J 5 bases short, with 11 bases between. Germline values: CDR1 GTSNPN, CDR2 SVGIG (reference sequence).

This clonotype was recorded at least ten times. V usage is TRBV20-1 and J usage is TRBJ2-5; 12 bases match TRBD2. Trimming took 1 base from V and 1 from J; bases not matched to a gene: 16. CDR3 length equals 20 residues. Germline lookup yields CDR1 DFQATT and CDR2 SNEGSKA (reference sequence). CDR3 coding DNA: TGCAGTGCTAGAGCTATGACAGGAGGGGCTAGCGGGAGGGTCCAAGAGACCCAGTACTTC. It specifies CSARAMTGGASGRVQETQYF.

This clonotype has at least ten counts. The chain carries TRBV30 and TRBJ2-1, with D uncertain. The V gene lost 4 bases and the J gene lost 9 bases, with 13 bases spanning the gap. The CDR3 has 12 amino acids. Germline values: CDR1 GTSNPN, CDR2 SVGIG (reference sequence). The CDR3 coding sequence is TGTGCCTGGACTCCCCCCCGGGCTGAGCAGTTCTTC. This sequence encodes CAWTPPRAEQFF.

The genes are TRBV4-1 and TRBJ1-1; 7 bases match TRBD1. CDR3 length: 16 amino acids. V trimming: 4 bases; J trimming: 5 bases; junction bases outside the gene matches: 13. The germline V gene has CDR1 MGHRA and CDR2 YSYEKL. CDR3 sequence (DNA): TGCGCCAGCAGCCCTATTATGTTCGGGACAGAGACTGAAGCTTTCTTT. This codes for CASSPIMFGTETEAFF.

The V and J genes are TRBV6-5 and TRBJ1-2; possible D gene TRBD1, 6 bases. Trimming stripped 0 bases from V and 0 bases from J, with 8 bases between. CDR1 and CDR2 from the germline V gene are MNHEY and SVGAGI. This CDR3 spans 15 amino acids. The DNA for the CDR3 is TGTGCCAGCAGTTACTCGACAGGATCTAACTATGGCTACACCTTC. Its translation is CASSYSTGSNYGYTF.

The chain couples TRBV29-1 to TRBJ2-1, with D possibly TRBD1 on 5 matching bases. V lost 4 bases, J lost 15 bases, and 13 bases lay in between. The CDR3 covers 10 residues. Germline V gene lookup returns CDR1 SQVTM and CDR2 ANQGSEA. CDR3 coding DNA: TGCAGCGTTGTTCAGGGTGTATGGTTCTTC. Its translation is CSVVQGVWFF.

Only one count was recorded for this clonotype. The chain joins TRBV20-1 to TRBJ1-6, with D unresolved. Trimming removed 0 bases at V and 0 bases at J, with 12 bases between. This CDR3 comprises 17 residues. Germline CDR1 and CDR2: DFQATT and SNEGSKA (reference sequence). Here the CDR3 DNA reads TGCAGTGCTAGAGATTCGGGGAAGAGCTCCTATAATTCACCCCTCCACTTT. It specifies CSARDSGKSSYNSPLHF.

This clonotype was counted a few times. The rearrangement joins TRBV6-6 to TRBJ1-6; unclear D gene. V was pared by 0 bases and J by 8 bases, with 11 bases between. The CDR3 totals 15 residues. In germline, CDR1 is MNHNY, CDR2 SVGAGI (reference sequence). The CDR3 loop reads CASSYSRFTHSPLHF. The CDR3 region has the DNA TGTGCCAGCAGTTACTCGCGTTTTACACATTCACCCCTCCACTTT.